This T cell receptor (beta chain) stems from a study of T cell responses to AZD1222 COVID-19 vaccine. The study's findings and limits: Researchers report vaccine-associated CD4 TCRs spanning spike, with dominance at 160-218 and 743-854. Elevations in Spike-specific TCR breadth and depth followed administration of two AZD1222 doses. The reported proportion of spike-specific TCRs targeting unmutated variant regions was nearly half. Samples come after the peak T cell response, not at day 14.

As regards this clone: Antigen unknown.

The table came from immunoSEQ multiplex PCR; TCRdb's copy has only in-frame clones and leaves some out. The repertoire includes about 180,000 clones, around nine tenths of them detected once, and about 24% sits in the top ten. The CDR3 totals 16 residues. Germline assignment: CDR1 SGHKS and CDR2 YYEKEE (reference sequence). Trimming shortened V by 5 bases and J by 4 bases, and 21 bases separated the two germline ends. The source of this sequence is an adult who received the AZD1222 COVID-19 vaccine. Sequences were derived from peripheral blood, sampled 28 days after the second AZD1222 dose. The chain employs TRBV5-5 and TRBJ1-2, with TRBD1 as a possible D gene (5 bases). The CDR3: CASRVGPGGEGYGYTF. The CDR3 coding sequence is TGTGCCAGCAGGGTTGGGCCGGGGGGAGAAGGCTATGGCTACACCTTC.